This record covers a single T cell receptor beta chain. It has no known antigen specificity. Base qualities were left out, and no much larger clone turns up one base away. Explained via the paper, the time point label denotes: before neoadjuvant nivolumab. Patients were newly diagnosed with stage II-IVA oral cavity squamous cell carcinoma and had received no prior systemic or radiation treatment. Everyone in the cohort had locally advanced, HPV-negative oral cavity squamous cell carcinoma. The samples were obtained from a longitudinal correlative study of a single-arm phase II trial testing neoadjuvant nivolumab in oral cavity squamous cell carcinoma. Subject-matched pre- and post-treatment PBMCs and tumors from three responders and three non-responders were subjected to genomic DNA-based TCRbeta sequencing. The Maxwell RSC DNA from Tissue kit was used to isolate genomic DNA from tumor tissue. These data come from a study of neoadjuvant anti-PD-1 for oral cavity cancer (dated by TCRdb to the early 2020s). Looking at the study overall: Before undergoing curative-intent surgical resection, most patients got three to four biweekly nivolumab doses at 3 mg/kg. Patients who did not progress were given a fourth nivolumab dose at about day 43 and had definitive surgical resection on days 50-56. Under RECIST 1.1, a patient counted as a responder if showing complete response, partial response or stable disease, and as a non-responder if showing progression. The parent correlative cohort had over ten patients and a response rate of approximately 30%. Overall results and qualifications from the work: Only three patients per response group were included in the TCR analyses, and larger cohorts for validation were called for by the authors. Greater tumor shrinkage correlated with larger post-treatment sizes of preexisting intratumoral clones, which suggests that expansion of preexisting clones contributed to response. Higher pretreatment blood Treg/Th17 ratios correlated with higher pretreatment blood TCRbeta clonality and lower post-treatment tumor TCRbeta clonality.

For CDR1 and CDR2, the germline V gene lists ENHRY and SYGVKD. The CDR3 numbers 17 residues from cysteine through phenylalanine. The sequence is cut down to CDR3 DNA, 51 bases in frame from base 1. V gives up 0 bases and J gives up 2 bases, and the segment between their germline ends measures 11 bases. Survey sequencing of tumors used two replicates per sample, and the tumor libraries mostly started from approximately 5 ug of input genomic DNA. Following the manufacturer's instructions, the team built TCRbeta libraries using the immunoSEQ hsTCRbeta kit. An Illumina NovaSeq 6000 S4 flow cell was used to sequence the final libraries, which had first been combined to 3 nM. Turning to the authors' computational methods: Raw data preprocessing and quality control were performed with the immunoSEQ Analyzer. The analysis was restricted to productive rearrangements, with each unique CDR3 amino acid sequence defining a clonotype. Repertoire clonality was estimated as the Gini-Simpson index, computed with the R package tcR. Gini indices were compared with Student's t test, and associations with tumor size change were assessed by Pearson correlation. Not all clones reach the TCRdb copy of this immuneACCESS table, which keeps in-frame sequences only. Checked studies attribute under half of the gap to unresolved V genes and leave the rest unexplained. V and J calls and clone size follow that table, whereas D and trimming were derived from the DNA. A total of 9,000 to 13,000 clones appear in this sample, around 50% of them only once. The ten largest clones add up to around a quarter of the sample.

Sample: tumor tissue, taken before nivolumab (anti-PD-1) treatment. This chain joins TRBV10-3 to TRBJ2-6; the D gene is not confidently resolved. The clonotype comes from a person aged 40 to 85 with oral cavity squamous cell carcinoma. The CDR3 reads as follows: CAISESPGQAGANVLTF. The sequenced DNA: TGTGCCATCAGTGAGTCCCCAGGCCAGGCTGGGGCCAACGTCCTGACTTTC.